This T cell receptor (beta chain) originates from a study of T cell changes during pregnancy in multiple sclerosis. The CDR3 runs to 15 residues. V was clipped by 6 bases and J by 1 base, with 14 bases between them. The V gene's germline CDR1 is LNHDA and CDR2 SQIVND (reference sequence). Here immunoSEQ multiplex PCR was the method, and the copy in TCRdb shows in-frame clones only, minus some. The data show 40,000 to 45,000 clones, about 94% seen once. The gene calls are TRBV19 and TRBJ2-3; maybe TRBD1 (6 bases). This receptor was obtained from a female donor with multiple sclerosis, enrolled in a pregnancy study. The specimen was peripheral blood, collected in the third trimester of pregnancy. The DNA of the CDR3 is TGTGCCAGTAGGACCCGGGACAAACGCACAGATACGCAGTATTTT. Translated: CASRTRDKRTDTQYF.